One sample yielded the 24 T cell receptor beta chains listed below, sequenced in a study of CD8 T cells in Susac syndrome. RNA amounts of about 0.45 to 1 ug underwent reverse transcription with random hexamers. TCRdb re-called the immunoSEQ multiplex PCR reads through MiXCR, storing one row per CDR3 protein. The table shows approximately 190,000 distinct CDR3 sequences, with approximately 93% occurring only once. Source material: CD4+ T cells from PBMCs. All receptors come from a human donor in good health.

This chain connects TRBV29-1 to TRBJ1-1; maybe TRBD1 (5 bases). With 4 bases removed from V and 4 bases from J, the gap between germline ends came to 13 bases. This CDR3 is built from 13 residues. CDR1 and CDR2 from the germline V gene are SQVTM and ANQGSEA. CDR3 loop: CSVGVWGITEAFF. CDR3 DNA sequence: TGCAGCGTTGGGGTGTGGGGGATCACTGAAGCTTTCTTT. Combining the CDR3 with reference TRBV29-1 and TRBJ1-1 gives the whole variable domain SAVISQKPSRDICQRGTSLTIQCQVDSQVTMMFWYRQQPGQSLTLIATANQGSEATYESGFVIDKFPISRPNLTFSTLTVSNMSPEDSSIYLCSVGVWGITEAFFGQGTRLTVV.

The chain carries TRBV23-1 and TRBJ2-3; the D gene is possibly TRBD2 (5 bases). TRBV23-1 is an ORF; its function is uncertain. V lost 2 bases to trimming and J lost 4 bases, with 25 bases between them. This CDR3 is built from 19 residues. CDR3 DNA sequence: TGCGCCAGCAGTCAAACCCCCCCCGGAGTAGGAGGCTCGGCAGATACGCAGTATTTT. Protein sequence: CASSQTPPGVGGSADTQYF.

This clonotype was recorded a few times. CDR3: CASRDGRSSAINEKLFF. The CDR3 DNA reads as TGTGCCAGCAGAGATGGGAGGAGCTCGGCAATCAATGAAAAACTGTTTTTT. The rearrangement joins TRBV12-3 or TRBV12-4 to TRBJ1-4; D call uncertain. V lost 6 bases to trimming and J lost 5 bases, with 22 bases between them. CDR3 size: 17 residues.

This clonotype appeared a single time. The CDR3 nucleotides read TGTGCCAGCTCCCAAGGGGGGACAGGGGACGGCGAGACCCAGTACTTC. This sequence encodes CASSQGGTGDGETQYF. The chain joins TRBV25-1 to TRBJ2-5; TRBD1 aligns across 10 bases. Losses at the gene ends were 8 bases for V and 5 bases for J; bases not matched to a gene: 14. The germline V gene has CDR1 MGHDK and CDR2 SYGVNS. The CDR3 is 16 residues long.

This chain connects TRBV12-3 or TRBV12-4 to TRBJ1-4; D gene ambiguous. This CDR3 has 11 amino acids. V lost 4 bases, J lost 7 bases, and 4 bases lay in between. The CDR3 is CASSSVEKLFF. CDR3 nucleotides: TGTGCCAGCAGTTCGGTTGAAAAACTGTTTTTT.

CDR3 sequence reads: CASSSLAGSNTEAFF. For the CDR3, the DNA is TGTGCCAGCAGCTCTCTGGCAGGGTCGAACACTGAAGCTTTCTTT. The chain couples TRBV7-8 to TRBJ1-1; weak D call: TRBD1 (5 bases). There are 15 residues in the CDR3. The germline V gene has CDR1 SGHVS and CDR2 FQNEAQ. V was pared by 4 bases and J by 1 base, with 13 bases between.

The V gene is TRBV3-1, the J gene TRBJ2-3; 7 nucleotides align to TRBD2. V shed 3 bases, J shed 0 bases, and the junction held 6 bases outside the gene matches. Germline loops: CDR1 LGHDT, CDR2 YNNKEL (reference sequence). This CDR3 is built from 16 residues. CDR3 amino acids: CASSQRGGASTDTQYF. Written as DNA, the CDR3 is TGTGCCAGCAGCCAGCGCGGGGGAGCTAGCACAGATACGCAGTATTTT.

The chain couples TRBV7-9 to TRBJ2-7; maybe TRBD1 (6 bases). This CDR3 contains 14 residues. Germline assignment: CDR1 SEHNR and CDR2 FQNEAQ (reference sequence). The germline V and J ends were trimmed by 4 bases and 4 bases, with 14 bases remaining between them. Written as DNA, the CDR3 is TGTGCCAGCAGCTGGGACACCGGAGGATACGAGCAGTACTTC. It encodes CASSWDTGGYEQYF.

This chain joins TRBV6-5 and TRBJ1-2; unclear D gene. The germline CDR1 and CDR2 sequences are MNHEY and SVGAGI. Trimming pared 2 bases from V and 4 bases from J, leaving 11 bases between. CDR3 length: 14 residues. This CDR3 reads CASSYLDGAYGYTF. DNA of the CDR3: TGTGCCAGCAGTTACCTCGACGGAGCCTATGGCTACACCTTC.

V gene TRBV12-3 or TRBV12-4 combines with J gene TRBJ1-2; D is unresolved. The CDR3 is made up of 11 amino acids. V dropped 8 bases and J dropped 2 bases, with 6 bases sitting between them. The CDR3 bases are TGTGCCAGCGGTTCCAACTATGGCTACACCTTC. The encoded protein is CASGSNYGYTF.

V and J are TRBV20-1 and TRBJ1-2; 9 positions agree with TRBD1. V was pared by 3 bases and J by 5 bases, with 16 bases of the junction left unmatched. The germline gives CDR1 DFQATT, CDR2 SNEGSKA (reference sequence). The CDR3 is made up of 17 amino acids. CDR3 protein: CSASFRNTGTGQYGYTF. The CDR3 DNA reads TGCAGTGCTAGCTTCCGAAATACCGGGACAGGGCAATATGGCTACACCTTC.

The genes are TRBV6-1 and TRBJ1-1; a weak D match, TRBD1 (6 bases). Germline values: CDR1 MNHNS, CDR2 SASEGT. The ends were cut back, 5 bases at V and 5 bases at J, with 15 bases in the middle. The CDR3 is 14 residues long. In nucleotides, the CDR3 is TGTGCCAGCAGTCCCCTGACAGGTCGAACTGAAGCTTTCTTT. This encodes CASSPLTGRTEAFF.

This chain joins TRBV9 and TRBJ2-7, with D perhaps assigned TRBD1 or TRBD2 (6 bases each). This CDR3 comprises 12 residues. The germline gives CDR1 SGDLS, CDR2 YYNGEE. Trimming pared 7 bases from V and 0 bases from J, leaving 8 bases between. The CDR3 DNA reads TGTGCCAGCGGGGGGCCCTCCTACGAGCAGTACTTC. Its protein product is CASGGPSYEQYF.

The J gene is TRBJ2-7, the V gene TRBV5-6, with D possibly called TRBD1 or TRBD2 (5 bases each). Per germline, CDR1 SGHDT and CDR2 YYEEEE. With 0 bases removed from V and 9 bases from J, the gap between germline ends came to 13 bases. The CDR3 extends over 13 amino acids. The CDR3 DNA sequence: TGTGCCAGCAGCTTGGGACAGAGGGATAGGCAGTACTTC. It yields the protein CASSLGQRDRQYF.

The genes are TRBV4-3 and TRBJ2-2; D uncertain. The CDR3 runs to 12 residues. Germline V gene data show CDR1 as LGHNA and CDR2 as YSLEER. Trimming pared 1 base from V and 7 bases from J, leaving 4 bases between. The CDR3 loop reads CASSQVSGELFF. CDR3 sequence (DNA): TGCGCCAGCAGCCAAGTTAGCGGGGAGCTGTTTTTT.

The chain combines TRBV5-6 with TRBJ2-2; 7 bases align to TRBD2. The CDR3 is made up of 15 amino acids. Germline V gene sequence: CDR1 SGHDT, CDR2 YYEEEE. V trimming: 1 base; J trimming: 4 bases; junction bases outside the gene matches: 4. The CDR3 sequence is CASSLLPGGTGELFF. CDR3 coding DNA: TGTGCCAGCAGCTTGCTCCCGGGGGGCACCGGGGAGCTGTTTTTT.

This clonotype came up a few times. The chain joins TRBV7-9 to TRBJ1-1, with 10 bases lining up with TRBD1. The CDR3 runs 15 residues. Trimming took 3 bases from V and 0 from J; bases not matched to a gene: 1. From germline, CDR1 is SEHNR and CDR2 FQNEAQ (reference sequence). The CDR3, as DNA: TGTGCCAGCAGCTTGGGACAGGGGCTGAACACTGAAGCTTTCTTT. Its translation: CASSLGQGLNTEAFF.

The chain uses TRBV7-2 and TRBJ2-2, with a tentative D call TRBD1 (6 bases). V gave up 7 bases and J gave up 6 bases, with 12 bases separating them. This CDR3 contains 13 residues. Germline CDR1 and CDR2: SGHTA and FQGNSA. The CDR3 DNA reads TGTGCCAGCATCCTAGGGGGTCCCGGGGAGCTGTTTTTT. This gives the protein CASILGGPGELFF.

CDR3 in DNA: TGTGCCAGCAGTAGGGCAGGGGGACTAGCGGGGGAGCAGTTCTTC. It is translated as CASSRAGGLAGEQFF. V is TRBV6-2 or TRBV6-3 and J is TRBJ2-1, with 13 bases identical to TRBD2. The CDR3 runs to 15 residues. Germline V CDR1 and CDR2: MNHEY, SVGEGT. V gave up 5 bases and J gave up 10 bases; unmatched junction bases: 8.

V usage is TRBV5-4 and J usage is TRBJ2-5; 15 positions agree with TRBD2. Germline V gives CDR1 SGHNT, CDR2 YYREEE (reference sequence). J lost 3 bases, V lost 4 bases, and 7 bases had no gene match. The CDR3 consists of 17 residues. Written as DNA, the CDR3 is TGTGCCAGCAGCCGAGGACTAGCGGGGGGGCCTGAAGAGACCCAGTACTTC. It specifies CASSRGLAGGPEETQYF.

This clonotype was detected only a few times. This rearrangement joins TRBV3-1 to TRBJ2-7; D is ambiguous. Germline CDR1 is LGHDT and CDR2 is YNNKEL (reference sequence). CDR3 length: 12 residues. V lost 5 bases, J lost 2 bases, and 7 bases lay in between. CDR3 residues: CASSFAAYEQYF. CDR3 bases: TGTGCCAGCAGCTTTGCAGCCTACGAGCAGTACTTC.

This clonotype showed up just once. This chain uses TRBV7-8 with TRBJ2-3; TRBD1 is a possible D gene (5 bases). V was cut by 5 bases and J by 5 bases, with 20 bases left in between. The CDR3 runs to 16 residues. Germline V lookup: CDR1 SGHVS, CDR2 FQNEAQ. The CDR3 DNA follows: TGTGCCAGCAGCCCCAAGGTTAGGGGATACAGAGATACGCAGTATTTT. Its translation: CASSPKVRGYRDTQYF.

This chain uses TRBV5-1 with TRBJ2-2; D could derive from TRBD1 or TRBD2 (6 bases each). Per the germline V gene, CDR1 is SGHRS and CDR2 is YFSETQ. This CDR3 contains 16 residues. Trimming pared 5 bases from V and 5 bases from J, leaving 19 bases between. The DNA of the CDR3 is TGCGCCAGCAGTTGGCACGGGGGCAAGGAGACCGGGGAGCTGTTTTTT. This encodes CASSWHGGKETGELFF.

V is TRBV6-2 or TRBV6-3 and J is TRBJ2-5; TRBD1 aligns across 9 bases. Germline CDR1 MNHEY, CDR2 SVGEGT. V was pared by 5 bases and J by 4 bases, with 23 bases of the junction left unmatched. The CDR3 sequence is 20 residues long. CDR3 nucleotides: TGTGCCAGCAGTAGTCCCTCACCGGGACAGGGTCTTGAGTGGCGAGAGACCCAGTACTTC. Protein: CASSSPSPGQGLEWRETQYF.